The 27 T cell receptor beta chains listed next were all sequenced from one sample in a study of CD8+CD57+ T cells in acquired aplastic anemia. According to the study, genomic DNA was the template for TCR beta VDJ and CDR3 profiling. TCRdb re-derived calls from the reads in MiXCR, one entry per CDR3 protein. The data contain 86,000 or so distinct CDR3 sequences, around 44% of them singletons. The specimen was sorted CD4+, CD8+, or CD8+CD57+ T cells (not recorded which) from PBMCs. The receptors were gathered from a human donor in good health, serving as a control.

Many counts were recorded for this clonotype. The rearrangement joins TRBV29-1 to TRBJ2-7; D not certain. The CDR3 consists of 13 residues. From germline, CDR1 is SQVTM and CDR2 ANQGSEA. V lost 5 bases, J lost 0 bases, and 11 bases lay in between. Written as DNA, the CDR3 is TGCAGCGTTCGATTTCCAGTCTCCTACGAGCAGTACTTC. Translation gives CSVRFPVSYEQYF.

The gene calls are TRBV10-3 and TRBJ1-6, with 7 positions matching TRBD1. Germline CDR1 reads ENHRY; CDR2 reads SYGVKD. V lost 6 bases and J lost 6; bases outside the gene matches: 8. The CDR3 is made up of 15 amino acids. The CDR3 coding sequence is TGTGCCATCAGACAACTGGGGGACAGTAATTCACCCCTCCACTTT. Protein: CAIRQLGDSNSPLHF.

V is TRBV30 and J is TRBJ1-2; the match to TRBD1 covers 7 bases. This CDR3 spans 13 amino acids. The J segment lost 5 bases and the V segment lost 7 bases, leaving 10 bases of the junction unmatched. The germline CDR1 and CDR2 sequences are GTSNPN and SVGIG (reference sequence). DNA for the CDR3: TGTGCCTTGACTTCAGGGGGAGGGTATGGCTACACCTTC. Translation gives CALTSGGGYGYTF.

The V gene is TRBV11-2, the J gene TRBJ2-2; 8 bases match TRBD1. CDR1 SGHAT and CDR2 FQNNGV come from the germline V gene. The CDR3 has 17 amino acids. Losses at the gene ends were 5 bases for V and 4 bases for J; bases not matched to a gene: 12. CDR3 sequence reads: CASSASGRGLATGELFF. The CDR3 bases are TGTGCCAGCAGCGCCTCGGGCAGGGGGCTTGCCACCGGGGAGCTGTTTTTT.

The sample holds one count of this clonotype. V gene TRBV12-3 or TRBV12-4 combines with J gene TRBJ1-2; no clear D. V dropped 10 bases and J dropped 6 bases, with 15 bases sitting between them. This CDR3 has 12 amino acids. The CDR3 here is CATGKDGNGYTF. In DNA form, the CDR3 reads TGTGCCACCGGTAAAGACGGAAATGGCTACACCTTC.

This chain uses TRBV20-1 with TRBJ1-2; 8 bases map to TRBD1. The CDR3 spans 14 residues. CDR1 and CDR2 from the germline V gene are DFQATT and SNEGSKA (reference sequence). The ends lost 3 bases at V and 6 bases at J; junction bases unmatched: 9. The CDR3 DNA is TGCAGTGCTAGTATCCAGGGGGCCACCCATGGCTACACCTTC. Amino acid sequence: CSASIQGATHGYTF.

This clonotype was recorded many times. The chain has TRBV10-2 and TRBJ2-5; TRBD1 agrees at 9 bases. Germline V gene data show CDR1 as WSHSY and CDR2 as SAAADI. This CDR3 has 14 amino acids. V trimming: 6 bases; J trimming: 4 bases; junction bases outside the gene matches: 6. CDR3 bases: TGCGCCAGCAGAGCACCGGGACAGGGAGAGACCCAGTACTTC. Its protein product is CASRAPGQGETQYF.

Many counts were recorded for this clonotype. V gene TRBV29-1 combines with J gene TRBJ1-2, with no clear D. The CDR3 loop spans 12 amino acids. Germline CDR1 SQVTM, CDR2 ANQGSEA. The ends were cut back, 7 bases at V and 1 base at J, with 10 bases in the middle. The CDR3 is CSAKGNNYGYTF. CDR3 DNA: TGCAGCGCCAAAGGAAATAACTATGGCTACACCTTC.

This clonotype was seen repeatedly, ten times or more. This sequence joins TRBV25-1 and TRBJ2-1; perhaps TRBD2 as D (6 bases). The CDR3 length is 15 residues. Germline CDR1 and CDR2: MGHDK and SYGVNS. Trimming took off 3 bases at V and 7 bases at J, with 16 bases between the two ends. Written as DNA, the CDR3 is TGTGCCAGCAGTGACAGGACTACCGTTGAAAATGAGCAGTTCTTC. It translates to CASSDRTTVENEQFF. The full variable domain, with the rest looked up from reference TRBV25-1 and TRBJ2-1, is EADIYQTPRYLVIGTGKKITLECSQTMGHDKMYWYQQDPGMELHLIHYSYGVNSTEKGDLSSESTVSRIRTEHFPLTLESARPSHTSQYLCASSDRTTVENEQFFGPGTRLTVL.

The chain couples TRBV10-3 to TRBJ1-1; perhaps TRBD1 as D (6 bases). The CDR3 has 14 amino acids. Germline CDR1 is ENHRY and CDR2 is SYGVKD. With 3 bases removed from V and 1 base from J, the gap between germline ends came to 9 bases. The CDR3 region has the DNA TGTGCCATCAGTGATGGGACAAGGAACACTGAAGCTTTCTTT. It yields the protein CAISDGTRNTEAFF.

This clonotype was picked up many times. The gene calls are TRBV24-1 and TRBJ1-2; D remains ambiguous. Trimming pared 2 bases from V and 10 bases from J, leaving 13 bases between. The CDR3 totals 13 residues. The germline gives CDR1 KGHDR, CDR2 SFDVKD. CDR3 region: CATSDSFMADYTF. DNA of the CDR3: TGTGCCACCAGTGATTCTTTTATGGCTGACTACACCTTC.

Regarding this clonotype: A read error may produce the germline difference seen at one junction end. The chain links TRBV3-1 to TRBJ2-7; D remains unclear. The CDR3 consists of 12 residues. The germline V gene encodes CDR1 LGHDT and CDR2 YNNKEL (reference sequence). Here the CDR3 DNA reads TGTGTCAGCAGCCAAGATAGCCACGAGCAGTACTTC. Translating gives CVSSQDSHEQYF.

This clonotype was seen at least ten times. The CDR3: CASTPGDTGAGNTIYF. CDR3 in DNA: TGTGCCAGTACCCCTGGGGATACGGGGGCTGGAAACACCATATATTTT. V and J are TRBV19 and TRBJ1-3; possible D gene TRBD1, 5 bases. V lost 7 bases and J 2 bases, leaving 18 bases between the germline ends. The CDR3 has 16 residues. CDR1 is LNHDA and CDR2 is SQIVND in the germline V gene (reference sequence). Combining the CDR3 with reference TRBV19 and TRBJ1-3 gives the whole variable domain DGGITQSPKYLFRKEGQNVTLSCEQNLNHDAMYWYRQDPGQGLRLIYYSQIVNDFQKGDIAEGYSVSREKKESFPLTVTSAQKNPTAFYLCASTPGDTGAGNTIYFGEGSWLTVV.

The chain employs TRBV12-3 or TRBV12-4 and TRBJ2-3; D not resolved. Trimming pared 2 bases from V and 6 bases from J, leaving 3 bases between. CDR3 length equals 11 residues. CDR3 nucleotide sequence: TGTGCCAGCAGTTTATTCGATACGCAGTATTTT. Amino acids: CASSLFDTQYF.

This clonotype was counted many times. The genes are TRBV16 and TRBJ2-5; D remains unclear. The length of the CDR3 is 12 residues. Trimming pared 0 bases from V and 5 bases from J, leaving 4 bases between. Germline V gene data show CDR1 as KGHSY and CDR2 as FQNENV. The DNA for the CDR3 is TGTGCCAGCAGCCAATCGGCCGAGACCCAGTACTTC. It codes for CASSQSAETQYF. The whole variable domain, filled in from reference TRBV16 and TRBJ2-5, reads GEEVAQTPKHLVRGEGQKAKLYCAPIKGHSYVFWYQQVLKNEFKFLISFQNENVFDETGMPKERFSAKCLPNSPCSLEIQATKLEDSAVYFCASSQSAETQYFGPGTRLLVL.

The chain recombines TRBV7-2 with TRBJ1-5, with 7 bases matching TRBD1. Germline CDR1 is SGHTA and CDR2 is FQGNSA. Trimming cost V 5 bases and J 7 bases; bases outside gene matches: 5. The CDR3 runs to 13 residues. CDR3 DNA: TGTGCCAGCAGCCAGGGGGGGCTCCAGCCCCAGCATTTT. This sequence encodes CASSQGGLQPQHF.

This clonotype was detected many times. V is TRBV12-3 or TRBV12-4 and J is TRBJ2-3, with unresolved D. This CDR3 is built from 15 residues. V was shortened by 3 bases and J by 0 bases, with 10 bases between the two germline ends. For the CDR3, the DNA is TGTGCCAGCAGTTTTATGGCGACTAGCACAGATACGCAGTATTTT. Its translation: CASSFMATSTDTQYF.

Many counts were recorded for this clonotype. The gene calls are TRBV19 and TRBJ1-3; D unclear. Germline values: CDR1 LNHDA, CDR2 SQIVND (reference sequence). Trimming removed 1 base at V and 0 bases at J, with 10 bases between. The CDR3 sequence is 16 residues long. CDR3 protein: CASSIVGRNSGNTIYF. As DNA, the CDR3 is TGTGCCAGTAGTATAGTCGGACGCAACTCTGGAAACACCATATATTTT.

This rearrangement joins TRBV12-3 or TRBV12-4 to TRBJ2-1; 9 bases agree with TRBD2. This CDR3 spans 17 amino acids. Trimming cost V 6 bases and J 6 bases; bases outside gene matches: 15. The CDR3 nucleotides are TGTGCCAGCAGGTCACCCTTAGCGGGAGACGTGAGCAATGAGCAGTTCTTC. As protein: CASRSPLAGDVSNEQFF.

This clonotype was observed once. The DNA of the CDR3 is TGTGCCAGCAGCTTAGGGATGAGCACTGAAGCTTTCTTT. Translating gives CASSLGMSTEAFF. V is TRBV7-6 and J is TRBJ1-1; D gene uncertain. Germline CDR1 is SGHVS and CDR2 is FNYEAQ. The ends were cut back, 1 base at V and 4 bases at J, with 7 bases in the middle. CDR3 length: 13 residues.

This clonotype was counted between two and nine times. The chain combines TRBV7-2 with TRBJ1-3, with TRBD1 as a possible D gene (5 bases). Germline V gives CDR1 SGHTA, CDR2 FQGNSA. The CDR3 is made up of 16 amino acids. V was clipped by 1 base and J by 2 bases, with 12 bases between them. The CDR3 region is CASSLVPVGAGNTIYF. The DNA of the CDR3 is TGTGCCAGCAGCTTAGTGCCGGTGGGGGCTGGAAACACCATATATTTT.

The chain couples TRBV9 to TRBJ2-3; possible D gene TRBD2, 6 bases. Per the germline V gene, CDR1 is SGDLS and CDR2 is YYNGEE. The CDR3 totals 15 residues. V was clipped by 3 bases and J by 0 bases, with 11 bases between them. The CDR3 DNA follows: TGTGCCAGCAGCGGATCGGGACTGAGCACAGATACGCAGTATTTT. It is translated as CASSGSGLSTDTQYF.

The chain is built from TRBV10-3 and TRBJ1-2; D unresolved. The CDR3 extends over 12 amino acids. The germline V and J ends were trimmed by 7 bases and 6 bases, with 12 bases remaining between them. Germline V gene sequence: CDR1 ENHRY, CDR2 SYGVKD. CDR3 residues: CAINVEGNGYTF. The DNA of the CDR3 is TGTGCCATCAACGTGGAAGGGAATGGCTACACCTTC.

V usage is TRBV24-1 and J usage is TRBJ1-4; D might be TRBD1 (5 bases). The V gene's germline CDR1 is KGHDR and CDR2 SFDVKD. V was trimmed by 11 bases and J by 5 bases, leaving 20 bases between them. This CDR3 comprises 15 residues. The CDR3 sequence: CASSSRDGQNEKLFF. CDR3 DNA: TGTGCCAGCAGCTCGAGGGACGGCCAAAATGAAAAACTGTTTTTT.

This clonotype has more than one count but fewer than ten. This chain uses TRBV30 with TRBJ1-2; TRBD1 matches at 9 bases. Trimming removed 1 base from V and 6 bases from J; junction bases left unmatched: 3. Germline CDR1 reads GTSNPN; CDR2 reads SVGIG (reference sequence). The CDR3 is 13 amino acids. Here the CDR3 reads CAWSEGTGHGYTF. CDR3 nucleotides: TGTGCCTGGAGTGAGGGGACAGGGCATGGCTACACCTTC.

V gene TRBV15 combines with J gene TRBJ2-1; D is undetermined. Germline values: CDR1 LNHNV, CDR2 YYDKDF (reference sequence). V was clipped by 3 bases and J by 0 bases, with 0 bases between them. The CDR3 loop spans 12 amino acids. CDR3 sequence: CATSSSYNEQFF. For the CDR3, the DNA is TGTGCCACCAGCAGCTCCTACAATGAGCAGTTCTTC.

The V gene is TRBV2, the J gene TRBJ2-1; 7 bases match TRBD2. Germline V gene data show CDR1 as SNHLY and CDR2 as FYNNEI. The CDR3 is made up of 16 amino acids. Trimming took 0 bases from V and 0 from J; bases not matched to a gene: 2. CDR3 in amino acids: CASSEAASGSYNEQFF. The CDR3 nucleotides read TGTGCCAGCAGTGAAGCTGCTAGCGGCTCCTACAATGAGCAGTTCTTC.